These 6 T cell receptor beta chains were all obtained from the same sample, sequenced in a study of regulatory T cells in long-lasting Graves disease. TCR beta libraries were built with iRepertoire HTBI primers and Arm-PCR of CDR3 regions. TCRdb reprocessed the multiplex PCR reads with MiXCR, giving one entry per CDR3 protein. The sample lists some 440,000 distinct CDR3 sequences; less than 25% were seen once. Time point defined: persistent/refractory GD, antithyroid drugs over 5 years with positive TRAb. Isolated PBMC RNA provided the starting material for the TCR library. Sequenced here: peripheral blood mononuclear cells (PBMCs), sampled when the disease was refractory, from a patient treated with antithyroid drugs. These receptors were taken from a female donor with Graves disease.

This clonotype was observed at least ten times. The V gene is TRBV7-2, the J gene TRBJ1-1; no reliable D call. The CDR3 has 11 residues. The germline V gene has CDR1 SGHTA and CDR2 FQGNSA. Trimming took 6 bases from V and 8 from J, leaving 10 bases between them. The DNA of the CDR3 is TGTGCCAGCAGGGACCTACTCGAAGCTTTCTTT. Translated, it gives CASRDLLEAFF.

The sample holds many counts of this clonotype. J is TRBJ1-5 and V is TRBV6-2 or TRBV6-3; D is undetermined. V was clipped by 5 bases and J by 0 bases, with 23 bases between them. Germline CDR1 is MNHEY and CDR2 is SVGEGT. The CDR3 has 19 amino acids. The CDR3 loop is CASSDHISRTVFSNQPQHF. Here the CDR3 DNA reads TGTGCCAGCAGTGACCACATTAGTCGGACGGTTTTTAGCAATCAGCCCCAGCATTTT.

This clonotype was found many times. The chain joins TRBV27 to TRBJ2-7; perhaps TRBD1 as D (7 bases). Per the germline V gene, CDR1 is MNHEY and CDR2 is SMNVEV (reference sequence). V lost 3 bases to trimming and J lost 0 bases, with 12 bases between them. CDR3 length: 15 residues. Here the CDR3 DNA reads TGTGCCAGCAGTTTCGTGCAGGGGGGCTCCTACGAGCAGTACTTC. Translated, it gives CASSFVQGGSYEQYF.

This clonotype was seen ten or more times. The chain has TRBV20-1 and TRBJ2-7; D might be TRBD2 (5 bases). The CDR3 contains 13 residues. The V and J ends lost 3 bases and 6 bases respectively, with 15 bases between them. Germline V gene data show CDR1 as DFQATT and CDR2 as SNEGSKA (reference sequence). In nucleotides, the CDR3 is TGCAGTGCTAGTCCCCCCGGGGATCCCGAGCAGTACTTC. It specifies CSASPPGDPEQYF.

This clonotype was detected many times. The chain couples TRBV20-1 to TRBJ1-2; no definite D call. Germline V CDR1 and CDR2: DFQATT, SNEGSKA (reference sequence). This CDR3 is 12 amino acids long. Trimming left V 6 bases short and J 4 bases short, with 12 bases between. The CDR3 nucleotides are TGCAGTGCGCCGAGGCCTTCCTATGGCTACACCTTC. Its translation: CSAPRPSYGYTF.

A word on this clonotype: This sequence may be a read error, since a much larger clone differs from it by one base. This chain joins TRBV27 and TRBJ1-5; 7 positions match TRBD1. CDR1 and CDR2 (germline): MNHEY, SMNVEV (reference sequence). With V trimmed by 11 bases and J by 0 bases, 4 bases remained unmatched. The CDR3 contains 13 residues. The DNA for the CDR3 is TGTGCCGCGAGACAGGGTAGCAATCAGCCCCAGCATTTT. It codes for CAARQGSNQPQHF.